This T cell receptor (beta chain) was sequenced during a study of T cell changes during pregnancy in multiple sclerosis. The method was immunoSEQ multiplex PCR; TCRdb's version includes in-frame clones alone and lacks a portion of them. Among some 40,000 clones listed, about 90% were seen once. The V and J ends lost 2 bases and 3 bases respectively, with 7 bases between them. Germline V lookup: CDR1 MNHNY, CDR2 SVGAGI (reference sequence). The length of the CDR3 is 14 residues. The source is a female donor in good health, enrolled as a control in a pregnancy study. Sequenced material: CD4+ T cells from peripheral blood mononuclear cells, taken in the third trimester of pregnancy. The chain uses TRBV6-6 and TRBJ2-2; a possible D gene is TRBD2 (5 bases). The CDR3 DNA reads as TGTGCCAGCAGTTACGGGAGCTACACCGGGGAGCTGTTTTTT. It yields the protein CASSYGSYTGELFF.